The rows below give T cell receptor beta chains drawn from one sample of a study of identical twins. TCRdb re-analysed the 5' RACE reads in MiXCR, keeping a single row per CDR3 protein. This sample has around 960,000 distinct CDR3 sequences; around an eighth occur once, and the top ten carry around 1.6%. The data were also submitted as part of a second study, on yellow fever vaccine responses in identical twins.

The sample consisted of PBMCs. The source is a young woman in good health. Both conserved end residues are part of each CDR3. A D gene is named only where the DNA matches it firmly. Size values are once, few and many counts, or a class for expanded clones, and some rows have none.

abundance	v_gene	j_gene	d_gene	CDR3nt	CDR3aa
-	TRBV4-1	TRBJ2-2	TRBD1	TGCGCCAGCAGCCCACGAGGGGGACAGGGGATTGTAGCCGGGGAGCTGTTTTTT	CASSPRGGQGIVAGELFF
-	TRBV12-3/TRBV12-4	TRBJ2-4	TRBD2	TGTGCCAGCAGTCCCCGGGGTAGCGGGGTACTAGCCAAAAACATTCAGTACTTC	CASSPRGSGVLAKNIQYF
-	TRBV7-9	TRBJ1-2	TRBD1	TGTGCCAGCAGCTTCCCGGACAGGCTTAGCTATGGCTACACCTTC	CASSFPDRLSYGYTF
-	TRBV29-1	TRBJ1-1	-	TGCAGCGTTGAAAAGGGGTGGGACACTGAAGCTTTCTTT	CSVEKGWDTEAFF
-	TRBV28	TRBJ1-2	TRBD1	TGTGCCAGCAGTTTAGACCTCGGGACAGGGGTCTATGGCTACACCTTC	CASSLDLGTGVYGYTF
-	TRBV15	TRBJ2-1	TRBD2	TGTGCCACCAGCCGAAGGACTAGTTCCCTATACAATGAGCAGTTCTTC	CATSRRTSSLYNEQFF
few	TRBV2	TRBJ2-5	-	TGTGCCAGCAGTGAACTACGTGAAGAGACCCAGTACTTC	CASSELREETQYF
-	TRBV4-2	TRBJ2-7	-	TGTGCCAGCAGCCGAGATCTCATATTATACGAGCAGTACTTC	CASSRDLILYEQYF
-	TRBV14	TRBJ2-1	TRBD2	TGTGCCAGCAGCCAAGGGTATGCTTCTCCACTAGCGGGACTTTCTCATGAGCAGTTCTTC	CASSQGYASPLAGLSHEQFF
-	TRBV25-1	TRBJ2-2	-	TGTGCCAGCAGTGAATTGGTACAGTCTCCGACCGGGGAGCTGTTTTTT	CASSELVQSPTGELFF
few	TRBV6-1	TRBJ1-6	-	TGTGCCAGCAGTGATCCACAGGCTTCACCCCTCCACTTT	CASSDPQASPLHF
-	TRBV7-9	TRBJ1-6	TRBD1	TGTGCCAGCAGCTTAGAAAGTAATACAGGGGGACTTCCACCCCTCCACTTT	CASSLESNTGGLPPLHF
-	TRBV6-1	TRBJ2-1	-	TGTGCCAGCAGTGAAGTCGAGGGGGGATGGAACAATGAGCAGTTCTTC	CASSEVEGGWNNEQFF
few	TRBV7-9	TRBJ2-3	TRBD1	TGTGCCAGCAGCTCGTGGGTAGGACAGGGGGCAGATACGCAGTATTTT	CASSSWVGQGADTQYF
-	TRBV2	TRBJ2-1	TRBD2	TGTGCCAGCAGTGCCCACCTGACGACTAGCGGGGGTTACAATGAGCAGTTCTTC	CASSAHLTTSGGYNEQFF
many	TRBV5-1	TRBJ1-2	TRBD1	TGCGCCAGCAGCTTGGATGGGACAGGCCTCTATGGCTACACCTTC	CASSLDGTGLYGYTF
few	TRBV12-3/TRBV12-4	TRBJ1-2	-	TGTGCCAGCAGTGACCGCCCCCGGGTGACGGGTTCCTTC	CASSDRPRVTGSF
many	TRBV12-3/TRBV12-4	TRBJ1-5	-	TGTGCCAGCAGTGCACAGGGAAATAGCAATCAGCCCCAGCATTTT	CASSAQGNSNQPQHF
many	TRBV6-1	TRBJ1-1	-	TGTGCCAGCAGTGCCGACCGGAACACTGAAGCTTTCTTT	CASSADRNTEAFF
few	TRBV12-3/TRBV12-4	TRBJ2-7	TRBD2	TGTGCCAGCAGAATAGCGGGACGAACCTACGAGCAGTACTTC	CASRIAGRTYEQYF
few	TRBV28	TRBJ2-3	TRBD1	TGTGCCAGCAAGGGGTACAGGGGCCGGGCAGATACGCAGTATTTT	CASKGYRGRADTQYF
-	TRBV11-2	TRBJ2-3	TRBD2	TGTGCCAGCAGCGCCCTAGCGGGAGTGAGAACAGATACGCAGTATTTT	CASSALAGVRTDTQYF
few	TRBV7-2	TRBJ2-1	TRBD2	TGTGCCAGCAGACCTGGGGTAGGGACTAGCGGGATATATGAGCAGTTCTTC	CASRPGVGTSGIYEQFF
-	TRBV20-1	TRBJ2-5	-	TGCAGTGCTAGAGCCCACCGACTAGGAAGACAAGAGACCCAGTACTTC	CSARAHRLGRQETQYF
-	TRBV3-1	TRBJ2-1	-	TGTGCCAGCAGCCACCGTCAGGGCGGAATGAGCTCCTACAATGAGCAGTTCTTC	CASSHRQGGMSSYNEQFF
few	TRBV3-1	TRBJ2-1	-	TGTGCCAGCAGCCAACGGGACTCGAAATACAATGAGCAGTTCTTC	CASSQRDSKYNEQFF
-	TRBV7-9	TRBJ2-3	TRBD1	TGTGCCAGCAGCCTTAGACAGGGCTTCACAGATACGCAGTATTTT	CASSLRQGFTDTQYF
-	TRBV5-1	TRBJ2-5	-	TGCGCCAGCAGCTTGGATGCGCGCTACCAAGAGACCCAGTACTTC	CASSLDARYQETQYF
-	TRBV5-8	TRBJ2-1	-	TGTGCCAGCAGCTTGGGACAAGGCAGGCTCTTC	CASSLGQGRLF
-	TRBV6-1	TRBJ2-6	-	TGTGCCAGCAGTCCCGTTGTTTCTGGGGCCAACGTCCTGACTTTC	CASSPVVSGANVLTF
-	TRBV20-1	TRBJ2-3	TRBD2	TGCAGTGCTAGAGATCGCTGGACTAGTGCAGATACGCAGTATTTT	CSARDRWTSADTQYF
-	TRBV7-6	TRBJ2-2	-	TGTGCCAGCAGCTCCCCCCTAGGGGACCCAGGGGAGCTGTTTTTT	CASSSPLGDPGELFF
-	TRBV20-1	TRBJ2-3	-	TGCAGTGCCATCCTCGGTGGGTCCCACACAGATACGCAGTATTTT	CSAILGGSHTDTQYF
few	TRBV7-8	TRBJ2-7	TRBD2	TGTGCCAGCAGCCTACCGACGGAGCGGGAGAAGCACGAGCAGTACTTC	CASSLPTEREKHEQYF
once	TRBV10-2	TRBJ2-3	-	TGCGCCACCAACCAGGGAGCTACGCAGTATTTT	CATNQGATQYF
few	TRBV4-1	TRBJ2-6	-	TGCGCCAGCAGCCCCGCCAGTTTGGGGGCGGGGGCCAACGTCCTGACTTTC	CASSPASLGAGANVLTF
-	TRBV3-1	TRBJ2-5	TRBD2	TGTGCCAGCAGCCTAAAGACTAGCGGGAGGTATGAGACCCAGTACTTC	CASSLKTSGRYETQYF
few	TRBV9	TRBJ2-1	-	TGTGCCAGCAGCGCCTCTCCCACCTCCCCCTACAATGAGCAGTTCTTC	CASSASPTSPYNEQFF
few	TRBV7-9	TRBJ1-4	-	TGTGCCAGCAGCTTAGACCCGGGGGCTAATGAAAAACTGTTTTTT	CASSLDPGANEKLFF
-	TRBV4-2	TRBJ2-7	-	TGTGCCAGCAGCCATTCTTTAGCGATCAGCTCCTACGAGCAGTACTTC	CASSHSLAISSYEQYF
-	TRBV9	TRBJ2-2	TRBD2	TGTGCCAGCAGTTTTTGGACTAGCGGCGGGGAGCTGTTTTTT	CASSFWTSGGELFF
few	TRBV4-1	TRBJ2-1	-	TGCGCCAGCAGCCAGCCCGGGGTATCAAGGAATGAGCAGTTCTTC	CASSQPGVSRNEQFF
few	TRBV2	TRBJ1-2	-	TGTGCCAGCAGTGCGGCCTCCTATGGCTACACCTTC	CASSAASYGYTF
-	TRBV9	TRBJ2-1	TRBD1	TGTGCCAGCAGCGCTTTAGGACAGGGATTTTACAATGAGCAGTTCTTC	CASSALGQGFYNEQFF
many	TRBV5-1	TRBJ2-2	-	TGCGCCAGCAGGAGAGAAGCGAACACCGGGGAGCTGTTTTTT	CASRREANTGELFF
-	TRBV9	TRBJ1-2	-	TGTGCCAGCAGCCCCTCGGATCAGGGAGGCTACACCTTC	CASSPSDQGGYTF
few	TRBV6-1	TRBJ2-2	-	TGTGCCAGCATTGATTGGCCGTCCGGCACGGCGGCGAACACCGGGGAGCTGTTTTTT	CASIDWPSGTAANTGELFF
-	TRBV27	TRBJ2-3	-	TGTGCCAGCAGTACCCAGGGTATGAGCACAGATACGCAGTATTTT	CASSTQGMSTDTQYF
few	TRBV28	TRBJ1-5	-	TGTGCCAGCATCCCCGGGACACTAAATCAGCCCCAGCATTTT	CASIPGTLNQPQHF
many	TRBV5-1	TRBJ2-3	-	TGCGCCAGCAGCCTCGCCTCGGCTAGCAGGTGGAGCACAGATACGCAGTATTTT	CASSLASASRWSTDTQYF
few	TRBV10-3	TRBJ1-2	-	TGTGCCATCAGTGAGGATATAGGCAGGGGCTATGGCTACACCTTC	CAISEDIGRGYGYTF
few	TRBV5-1	TRBJ2-2	TRBD1	TGCGCCAGCAGCTTACATTGGGACAGATACAACACCGGGGAGCTGTTTTTT	CASSLHWDRYNTGELFF
-	TRBV18	TRBJ2-7	TRBD1	TGTGCCAGCTCACCAACCGGGACAGGGGGCCACGAGCAGTACTTC	CASSPTGTGGHEQYF
-	TRBV19	TRBJ1-5	-	TGTGCCAGTAGTACGGCAGGGCCCAGCAATCAGCCCCAGCATTTT	CASSTAGPSNQPQHF
-	TRBV9	TRBJ2-1	-	TGTGCCAGCAGCGTACTACGCGGGGGCCATGAGCAGTTCTTC	CASSVLRGGHEQFF